These T cell receptor beta chains were read from a single sample in a study of blood T cell repertoires in COVID-19. The data were produced by immunoSEQ multiplex PCR, yet TCRdb's version contains in-frame clones alone and is incomplete. Counted here are about 190,000 clones, about four fifths occurring once; the ten biggest clones make up under 4%. Sequencing was carried out using PBMCs or T cells enriched from blood (not recorded which). The receptors shown here come from a woman in her twenties or thirties who had recovered from COVID-19. The CDR3 runs from the conserved cysteine through the conserved F or W.

TRBV5-6	TRBJ2-1	16	CASSQMTGRDYNEQFF
TRBV29-1	TRBJ1-2	12	CSVEQQGKGYTF
TRBV3-1/TRBV3-2	TRBJ2-4	17	CASSQGSRGRAANIQYF
TRBV7-9	TRBJ1-5	17	CASSLGATTDSNQPQHF
TRBV5-1	TRBJ2-7	12	CASSWTDYEQYF
TRBV6-5	TRBJ1-5	14	CASSLDRGGQPQHF
TRBV27	TRBJ2-7	14	CASSLGAGTYEQYF
TRBV27	TRBJ1-6	14	CASSLGGDNSPLHF
TRBV5-1	TRBJ1-4	15	CASGSGQGFNEKLFF
TRBV5-4	TRBJ2-6	15	CASSSPGTGANVLTF
TRBV28	TRBJ1-5	19	CASSLNRGRYPDSNQPQHF
TRBV2	TRBJ2-5	12	CASSAAGETQYF
TRBV27	TRBJ2-7	14	CASSTRQGAGEQYF
TRBV7-9	TRBJ2-5	15	CASSLLRGHQETQYF
TRBV15	TRBJ1-5	13	CATQLQRNQPQHF
TRBV5-1	TRBJ2-5	20	CASSFEGTSGVVGRLETQYF
TRBV27	TRBJ2-1	17	CASSLRQRENPRNEQFF
TRBV6-5	TRBJ1-2	14	CASSSGQGLGGYTF
TRBV29-1	TRBJ1-2	14	CSVEDRTARGSYTF
TRBV11-2	TRBJ1-6	18	CASSRNRDRGPYNSPLHF
TRBV2	TRBJ1-1	15	CASSQGQQDSTEAFF
TRBV9	TRBJ1-2	14	CASSVDRILGGYTF
TRBV6-1	TRBJ1-5	15	CASSEDRGGNQPQHF
TRBV9	TRBJ2-3	16	CASSVGAGGPTDTQYF
TRBV28	TRBJ2-7	14	CASSLGRGRYEQYF
TRBV6-5	TRBJ2-1	15	CASSRTGGPYNEQFF
TRBV7-8	TRBJ1-1	13	CASSLPTKTEAFF
TRBV4-2	TRBJ2-5	15	CASSQDGREGETQYF
TRBV24-1	TRBJ2-7	15	CATSGRDRDLYEQYF
TRBV10-3	TRBJ2-3	11	CAIGREDTQYF
TRBV14	TRBJ2-3	15	CASSPMGGRTDTQYF
TRBV4-2	TRBJ1-2	15	CASSQAGNFNYGYTF
TRBV9	TRBJ2-1	18	CASSLLAGSRLGHNEQFF
TRBV11-3	TRBJ2-3	13	CASSLQMADTQYF
TRBV11-2	TRBJ1-2	14	CASSRPGLRYGYTF
TRBV11-2	TRBJ1-1	14	CASSLDPTGGEAFF
TRBV6-6	TRBJ2-5	17	CASSPQTSLGVRETQYF
TRBV12-5	TRBJ1-1	14	CASGLGLITAEAFF
TRBV15	TRBJ2-7	15	CATSRPDRAIYEQYF
TRBV7-8	TRBJ2-1	15	CASSPDRGSYNEQFF
TRBV10-1	TRBJ1-5	15	CASSDGQGMSQPQHF
TRBV7-9	TRBJ2-3	17	CASSPRLAFPRMDTQYF
TRBV6-5	TRBJ1-4	14	CASSPRGLNEKLFF
TRBV2	TRBJ1-2	15	CASSDVRAANYGYTF
TRBV5-5	TRBJ2-4	20	CASSPGGLAGLGVDKNIQYF
TRBV4-1	TRBJ1-1	13	CATAGQGNTEAFF
TRBV10-3	TRBJ1-3	14	CAISPGGSGNTIYF
TRBV9	TRBJ1-6	15	CASSVAQSYNSPLHF
TRBV10-1	TRBJ1-5	18	CASSESTGGGNIHQPQHF
TRBV5-1	TRBJ2-1	16	CASSLGIPLTYNEQFF
TRBV11-2	TRBJ2-7	11	CASSSIYEQYF